This T cell receptor (beta chain) was captured in a study of cytomegalovirus exposure and HLA in healthy donors. Study-wide background: One earlier analysis, a look at roughly 180 million T cells, found around 110 million unique TCR beta sequences. An early release of data contained some 80 million unique TCRs, which came from HLA-typed donors.

Germline CDR1 and CDR2: MDHEN and SYDVKM. V shed 7 bases, J shed 4 bases, and the junction held 8 bases outside the gene matches. This CDR3 region has 14 residues. General observations from the study: Most TCR sequences proved rare, with some public TCRs found in many donors. After further analysis at a later stage, 16,951 TCR beta sequences were associated with HLA alleles at 0.05 false discovery rate.

The study ran its PCR with 60 Vbeta and 13 Jbeta primers. Assay: immunoSEQ multiplex PCR; the TCRdb copy retains only in-frame clones and omits some. This table has more than 95,000 clones, approximately 82% appearing once. Comment on this clone: Its antigen is not known.

The rearrangement uses TRBV28 and TRBJ2-3, with 7 bases matching TRBD1. The sample consisted of PBMCs. The clonotype comes from a man aged 40-49 years in good health and CMV-seropositive. The CDR3 sequence is CASIKPQGSDTQYF. The CDR3 nucleotides read TGTGCCAGCATCAAACCACAGGGGTCAGATACGCAGTATTTT.